These T cell receptor beta chains were read from a single sample in a study of identical twins. TCRdb re-called the 5' RACE reads through MiXCR, storing one row per CDR3 protein. The data hold a few hundred thousand distinct CDR3 sequences, with around 9.7% observed a single time. Sequencing used naive T cells sorted from blood. These receptors were obtained from a woman aged 45-59 years in good health. Each CDR3 is given with its conserved first and last residue. A D gene is named only where the DNA matches it firmly. Size tells how often a clone was seen (once, few, many) or the class of an expanded clone, and some rows leave it out.

CDR3 protein	CDR3 DNA	CDR3 length	D gene	clone size	V gene	J gene
CSALRPSGRRRETQYF	TGCAGTGCTCTACGGCCTAGCGGGAGAAGGAGGGAGACCCAGTACTTC	16	TRBD2	few	TRBV20-1	TRBJ2-5
CASSHSQGTSTREQYF	TGTGCCAGCAGTCACTCACAGGGGACTAGCACGAGGGAGCAGTACTTC	16	TRBD2	many	TRBV27	TRBJ2-7
CASSSRPNQPQHF	TGTGCCAGCAGCTCACGTCCAAATCAGCCCCAGCATTTT	13	.	many	TRBV5-6	TRBJ1-5
CATSDSRDRDEQYF	TGTGCCACCAGTGATTCACGCGACAGGGACGAGCAGTACTTC	14	TRBD1	.	TRBV24-1	TRBJ2-7
CASSQDPGLPLADTQYF	TGTGCCAGCAGCCAAGACCCCGGACTACCCCTGGCAGATACGCAGTATTTT	17	.	many	TRBV3-1	TRBJ2-3
CASSQEQGLGPQETQYF	TGTGCCAGCAGCCAAGAGCAGGGGCTGGGGCCTCAAGAGACCCAGTACTTC	17	.	few	TRBV3-1	TRBJ2-5
CASSQDLGGQKAFF	TGTGCCAGCAGCCAAGATCTTGGGGGACAAAAAGCTTTCTTT	14	.	.	TRBV3-1	TRBJ1-1
CASSYSGTGFSEQFF	TGTGCCAGCAGTTACTCGGGGACTGGGTTCTCTGAGCAGTTCTTC	15	.	many	TRBV6-5	TRBJ2-1
CASSQPGGRGGELFF	TGTGCCAGCAGCCAACCAGGGGGCCGAGGCGGGGAGCTGTTTTTT	15	TRBD1	few	TRBV3-1	TRBJ2-2
CASSNLAGGLTDTQYF	TGTGCCAGCAGTAATCTAGCGGGGGGCCTCACAGATACGCAGTATTTT	16	TRBD2	many	TRBV6-1	TRBJ2-3
CASSLRAGRLNEQFF	TGTGCCAGCAGCTTAAGGGCCGGAAGACTGAATGAGCAGTTCTTC	15	.	few	TRBV7-9	TRBJ2-1
CASSQGPGTPGGIQYF	TGTGCCAGCAGCCAGGGGCCGGGGACCCCGGGAGGCATTCAGTACTTC	16	TRBD2	.	TRBV3-1	TRBJ2-4
CSARDPSGRADEQFF	TGCAGTGCTAGAGATCCCAGCGGGAGGGCGGATGAGCAGTTCTTC	15	TRBD2	many	TRBV20-1	TRBJ2-1
CSVVLAVNEQFF	TGCAGCGTTGTCTTAGCGGTCAATGAGCAGTTCTTC	12	.	few	TRBV29-1	TRBJ2-1
CASSQDLSGGSPLHF	TGTGCCAGCAGCCAAGATCTATCAGGTGGATCACCCCTCCACTTT	15	.	many	TRBV3-1	TRBJ1-6
CASSQVGGTTYDNEQFF	TGCGCCAGCAGCCAAGTTGGGGGGACTACCTACGACAATGAGCAGTTCTTC	17	TRBD2	once	TRBV4-1	TRBJ2-1
CASSHSDGYTF	TGTGCCAGCAGCCATTCCGATGGCTACACCTTC	11	.	.	TRBV9	TRBJ1-2
CASSQVAGTQYF	TGTGCCAGCAGCCAAGTGGCGGGTACGCAGTATTTT	12	.	many	TRBV3-1	TRBJ2-3
CASTSGTGPQHF	TGTGCCAGTACATCCGGGACAGGGCCCCAGCATTTT	12	TRBD1	few	TRBV19	TRBJ1-5
CASSQASGNRETQYF	TGCGCCAGCAGCCAAGCTTCGGGGAATAGGGAGACCCAGTACTTC	15	.	few	TRBV4-1	TRBJ2-5
CASSQDYGSYNEQFF	TGTGCCAGCAGCCAAGACTACGGCTCCTACAATGAGCAGTTCTTC	15	.	few	TRBV7-3	TRBJ2-1
CASSFRWASESVEQFF	TGTGCCAGCAGCTTTAGATGGGCTAGCGAGTCTGTTGAGCAGTTCTTC	16	.	many	TRBV7-2	TRBJ2-1
CATRTGVDGYTF	TGTGCCACCCGGACAGGGGTAGATGGCTACACCTTC	12	TRBD1	.	TRBV15	TRBJ1-2
CSSEQNTEASF	TGCAGCTCCGAACAGAACACTGAAGCTTCCTTT	11	.	.	TRBV29-1	TRBJ1-1
CASSPTGRETQYF	TGTGCCAGCAGCCCCACAGGGCGGGAGACCCAGTACTTC	13	.	many	TRBV5-5	TRBJ2-5
CASSQGDTYEQYF	TGCGCCAGCAGCCAAGGCGACACTTACGAGCAGTACTTC	13	.	many	TRBV4-1	TRBJ2-7
CASSLGRSNTGELFF	TGTGCCAGCAGTTTAGGCCGGTCGAACACCGGGGAGCTGTTTTTT	15	.	many	TRBV12-3/TRBV12-4	TRBJ2-2
CASSHPTGPTDTQYF	TGTGCCAGCAGCCATCCAACAGGGCCCACAGATACGCAGTATTTT	15	.	few	TRBV3-1	TRBJ2-3
CASSHPPSDLYNEQFF	TGCGCCAGCAGTCACCCCCCTAGCGACCTGTACAATGAGCAGTTCTTC	16	.	few	TRBV4-1	TRBJ2-1